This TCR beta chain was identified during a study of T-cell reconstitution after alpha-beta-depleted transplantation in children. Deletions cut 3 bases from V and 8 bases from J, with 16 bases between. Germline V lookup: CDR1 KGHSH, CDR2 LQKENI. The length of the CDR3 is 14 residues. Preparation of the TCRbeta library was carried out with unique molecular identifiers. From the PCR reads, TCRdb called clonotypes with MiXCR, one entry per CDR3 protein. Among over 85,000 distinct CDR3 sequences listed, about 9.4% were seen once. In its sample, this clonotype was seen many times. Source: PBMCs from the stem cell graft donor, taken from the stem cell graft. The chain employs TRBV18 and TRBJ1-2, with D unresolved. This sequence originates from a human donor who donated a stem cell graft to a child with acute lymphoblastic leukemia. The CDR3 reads CASSPLQTEGGYTF. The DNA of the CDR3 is TGTGCCAGCTCACCGCTACAGACGGAAGGGGGCTACACCTTC.